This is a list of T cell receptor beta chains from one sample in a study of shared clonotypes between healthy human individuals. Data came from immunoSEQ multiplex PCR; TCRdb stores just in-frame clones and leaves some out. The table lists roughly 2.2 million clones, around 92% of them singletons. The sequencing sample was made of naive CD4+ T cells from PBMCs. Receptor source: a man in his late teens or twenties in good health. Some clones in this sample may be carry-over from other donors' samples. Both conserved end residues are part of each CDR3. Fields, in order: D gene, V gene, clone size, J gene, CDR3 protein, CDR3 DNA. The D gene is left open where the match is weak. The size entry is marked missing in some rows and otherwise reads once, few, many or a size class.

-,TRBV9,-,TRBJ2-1,CASSVGGEPTYNEQFF,TGTGCCAGCAGCGTAGGTGGCGAACCGACCTACAATGAGCAGTTCTTC
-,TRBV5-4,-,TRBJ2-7,CASSFWAEGISEQYF,TGTGCCAGCAGCTTCTGGGCGGAAGGGATCTCCGAGCAGTACTTC
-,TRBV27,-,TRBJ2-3,CASSRKASTDTQYF,TGTGCCAGCAGTAGAAAAGCTAGCACAGATACGCAGTATTTT
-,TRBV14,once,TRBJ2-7,CASSQVYEQYF,TGTGCCAGCAGCCAAGTTTACGAGCAGTACTTC
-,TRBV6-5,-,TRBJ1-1,CASSYSGGGTEAFF,TGTGCCAGCAGTTACAGCGGGGGGGGCACTGAAGCTTTCTTT
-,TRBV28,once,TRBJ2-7,CASIGFRSSYEQYF,TGTGCCAGCATCGGATTTAGGAGCTCCTACGAGCAGTACTTC
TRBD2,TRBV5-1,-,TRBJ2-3,CASSTGTSGASDTQYF,TGCGCCAGCAGCACTGGGACTAGCGGGGCTTCAGATACGCAGTATTTT
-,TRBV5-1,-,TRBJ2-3,CASSTRAGATDTQYF,TGCGCCAGCAGCACCAGGGCAGGGGCTACAGATACGCAGTATTTT
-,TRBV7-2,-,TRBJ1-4,CASSLSREKLFF,TGTGCCAGCAGCTTATCGCGGGAAAAACTGTTTTTT
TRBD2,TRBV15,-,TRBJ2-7,CATSGVWREPSEQYF,TGTGCCACCAGCGGAGTATGGCGGGAGCCCAGCGAGCAGTACTTC
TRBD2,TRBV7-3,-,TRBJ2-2,CASSLRVTAGGTGELFF,TGTGCCAGCAGCTTAAGGGTTACAGCGGGAGGCACCGGGGAGCTGTTTTTT
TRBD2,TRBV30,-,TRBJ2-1,CAWSWAGGPPIYNEQFF,TGTGCCTGGAGTTGGGCGGGAGGTCCTCCCATCTACAATGAGCAGTTCTTC
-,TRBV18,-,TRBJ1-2,CASSPETGSYGYTF,TGTGCCAGCTCCCCCGAAACGGGGAGTTATGGCTACACCTTC
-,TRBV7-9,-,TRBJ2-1,CASSLSFAEIYNEQFF,TGTGCCAGCAGCTTAAGTTTTGCCGAAATCTACAATGAGCAGTTCTTC
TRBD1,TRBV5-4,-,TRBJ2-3,CASSSPGGAGDTQYF,TGTGCCAGCAGCTCCCCAGGGGGCGCAGGAGATACGCAGTATTTT
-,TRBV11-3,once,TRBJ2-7,CASSPGPPGEQYF,TGTGCCAGCTCTCCGGGACCCCCTGGGGAGCAGTACTTC
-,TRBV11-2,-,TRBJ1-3,CASSSRIRVRTYGNTIYF,TGTGCCAGCAGCTCCCGGATAAGAGTTAGGACGTATGGAAACACCATATATTTT
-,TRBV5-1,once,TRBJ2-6,CASSLGSGAASGANVLTF,TGCGCCAGCAGCTTGGGTTCAGGGGCCGCCTCTGGGGCCAACGTCCTGACTTTC
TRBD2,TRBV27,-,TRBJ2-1,CASSPWTSGTNEQFF,TGTGCCAGCAGTCCATGGACTAGCGGGACCAATGAGCAGTTCTTC
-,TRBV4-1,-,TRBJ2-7,CASSQRFLPGRTKYEQYF,TGCGCCAGCAGCCAAAGATTTCTTCCAGGACGAACCAAATACGAGCAGTACTTC
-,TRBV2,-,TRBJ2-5,CASSDSGEETQYF,TGTGCCAGCAGTGATTCAGGGGAAGAGACCCAGTACTTC
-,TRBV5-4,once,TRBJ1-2,CASSSPGGNYGYTF,TGTGCCAGCAGCTCCCCGGGAGGGAACTATGGCTACACCTTC
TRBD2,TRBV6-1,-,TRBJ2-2,CASLNGQAGAGELFF,TGTGCCAGCCTGAACGGCCAAGCGGGAGCTGGGGAGCTGTTTTTT
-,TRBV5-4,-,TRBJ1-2,CASSLSGDYGYTF,TGTGCCAGCAGCTTATCAGGGGACTATGGCTACACCTTC
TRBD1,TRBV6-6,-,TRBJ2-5,CASSYSFGTEETQYF,TGTGCCAGCAGTTACTCGTTTGGGACAGAAGAGACCCAGTACTTC
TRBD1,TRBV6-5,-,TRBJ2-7,CASSYSTGIGYEQYF,TGTGCCAGCAGTTACTCGACAGGGATTGGGTACGAGCAGTACTTC
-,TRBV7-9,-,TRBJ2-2,CASSFLLTLSNTGELFF,TGTGCCAGCAGCTTTTTGTTGACACTGTCGAACACCGGGGAGCTGTTTTTT
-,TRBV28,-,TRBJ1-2,CASSLSGFGYTF,TGTGCCAGCAGTTTATCGGGATTTGGCTACACCTTC
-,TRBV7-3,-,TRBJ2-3,CASSLTATDTQYF,TGTGCCAGCAGCTTAACGGCGACGGATACGCAGTATTTT
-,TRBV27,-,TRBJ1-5,CASSSWGEGQPQHF,TGTGCCAGCAGTTCCTGGGGGGAGGGCCAGCCCCAGCATTTT
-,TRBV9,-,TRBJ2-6,CASLSPANVLTF,TGTGCCAGCCTCAGTCCGGCCAACGTCCTGACTTTC
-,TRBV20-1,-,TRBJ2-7,CSATQGYEQYF,TGCAGTGCGACGCAGGGCTACGAGCAGTACTTC
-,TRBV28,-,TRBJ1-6,CASSFRNPNSPLHF,TGTGCCAGCAGTTTCCGGAACCCTAATTCACCCCTCCACTTT
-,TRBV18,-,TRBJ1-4,CASSLGATNEKLFF,TGTGCCAGCTCCCTCGGCGCAACTAATGAAAAACTGTTTTTT
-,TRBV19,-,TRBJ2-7,CASRSGPLLPYEQYF,TGTGCCAGTAGAAGCGGGCCACTCCTTCCCTACGAGCAGTACTTC
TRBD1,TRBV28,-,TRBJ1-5,CASRPLRTGNQPQHF,TGTGCCAGCAGGCCGTTACGGACAGGGAATCAGCCCCAGCATTTT
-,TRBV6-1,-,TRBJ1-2,CASSEAEDYGYTF,TGTGCCAGCAGTGAAGCGGAGGACTATGGCTACACCTTC
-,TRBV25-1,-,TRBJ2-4,CASSAQGRVGIQYF,TGTGCCAGCAGTGCCCAGGGGCGAGTTGGCATTCAGTACTTC
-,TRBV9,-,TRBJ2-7,CASSVTDLSGSYEQYF,TGTGCCAGCAGCGTGACTGATTTGTCGGGGTCCTACGAGCAGTACTTC
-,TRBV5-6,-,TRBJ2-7,CASSLKGEVVYEQYF,TGTGCCAGCAGCTTGAAAGGGGAAGTGGTCTACGAGCAGTACTTC
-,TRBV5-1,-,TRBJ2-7,CASSSQGYEQYF,TGCGCCAGCAGCTCCCAGGGTTACGAGCAGTACTTC